The entry that follows covers one T cell receptor beta chain sequence. Its matching antigen is unknown. This table comes from immunoSEQ multiplex PCR, and its TCRdb copy is limited to in-frame clones, with some not included. Among about 9,800 clones listed, roughly 86% were seen once. With 2 bases removed from V and 5 bases from J, the gap between germline ends came to 7 bases. Germline V gene lookup returns CDR1 SGHVS and CDR2 FQNEAQ. This CDR3 comprises 13 residues. Time point reported: roughly 11-day in vitro stimulation with candidate neoantigen peptide 2. TCRs were sequenced from a few patients responding to pembrolizumab. An approximately 10-day in vitro culture was run per each of roughly seven reactive peptides. The sample belongs to a study of PD-1 blockade in mismatch repair-deficient tumors. General study results and limits: About 5% of the 142 peptide-expanded blood TCRs were also found in tumor. Tumor-resident clones, often undetectable pretreatment in blood, expanded then contracted after pembrolizumab.

The origin of this receptor is an adult with mismatch repair-deficient cancer. This chain links TRBV7-8 with TRBJ1-5; D unresolved. Sample: cells cultured in vitro, taken from a patient treated with pembrolizumab. CDR3 DNA sequence: TGTGCCAGCAGCTTAATCCAGGATCAGCCCCAGCATTTT. Its protein product is CASSLIQDQPQHF. The full variable domain, its missing parts supplied by reference TRBV7-8 and TRBJ1-5, is GAGVSQSPRYKVAKRGQDVALRCDPISGHVSLFWYQQALGQGPEFLTYFQNEAQLDKSGLPSDRFFAERPEGSVSTLKIQRTQQEDSAVYLCASSLIQDQPQHFGDGTRLSIL.